This T cell receptor (beta chain) came from a study of blood T cell repertoires in COVID-19. As for the study in general: Whether acute or convalescent, the COVID-19 samples came from the United States, Italy and Spain. Nucleic acid was either cDNA or gDNA, and it came from T cells, B-cell-depleted T cells, or PBMCs.

Original methodology: By means of reference gene primer amplification, nucleated cell counts were estimated. Method: immunoSEQ multiplex PCR; TCRdb's copy keeps in-frame clones and lacks some. D and trimming were read from the DNA, whereas the V and J calls and clone size are those reported in that table. The table shows about 160,000 clones, with about 80% occurring only once. The CDR3 contains 17 residues. Trimming stripped 4 bases from V and 0 bases from J, with 16 bases between. Looked up from germline, CDR1 is SEHNR and CDR2 is FQNEAQ (reference sequence). The material sequenced was peripheral blood. The receptor's source is a woman older than 75 with acute or convalescent COVID-19. This chain joins TRBV7-9 and TRBJ1-3; D is undetermined. The CDR3 nucleotides read TGTGCCAGCAGCTCGGGTCTCGGATTATACTCTGGAAACACCATATATTTT. It encodes CASSSGLGLYSGNTIYF.